Below, 21 T cell receptor beta chains from the same sample are listed, as sequenced in a study of OX40 agonist ivuxolimab in advanced cancers. Profiled with immunoSEQ multiplex PCR; TCRdb holds only in-frame clones, not every one. The repertoire has about 42,000 clones, 85% to 90% of them found once; the top ten carry 4.5% to 6%. The material was CD4+ or CD8+ T cells sorted from blood, obtained in a trial of the OX40 agonist ivuxolimab. The origin of the receptors is an adult with an advanced solid tumor such as melanoma, head and neck, liver or kidney cancer.

This chain uses TRBV30 with TRBJ1-2; D not resolved. Trimming cost V 4 bases and J 5 bases, with 5 bases left between them. Germline assignment: CDR1 GTSNPN and CDR2 SVGIG (reference sequence). CDR3 length: 10 amino acids. The CDR3 loop reads CAWKVYGYTF. In nucleotides, the CDR3 is TGTGCCTGGAAGGTTTATGGCTACACCTTC.

This chain joins TRBV2 and TRBJ2-7, with D possibly called TRBD1 or TRBD2 (5 bases each). CDR3 length: 13 amino acids. Germline V gene sequence: CDR1 SNHLY, CDR2 FYNNEI. V was cut by 7 bases and J by 9 bases, with 19 bases left in between. The CDR3 bases are TGTGCCAGCATAGTCCTTCAGGGAGAAGTGCAGTACTTC. This gives the protein CASIVLQGEVQYF. The variable domain in full, with the rest retrieved from reference TRBV2 and TRBJ2-7, is EPEVTQTPSHQVTQMGQEVILRCVPISNHLYFYWYRQILGQKVEFLVSFYNNEISEKSEIFDDQFSVERPDGSNFTLKIRSTKLEDSAMYFCASIVLQGEVQYFGPGTRLTVT.

V usage is TRBV10-3 and J usage is TRBJ2-3; 9 bases align to TRBD2. J gave up 5 bases and V 8 bases, and 8 bases lay outside the gene matches. This CDR3 has 14 residues. Germline CDR1 and CDR2: ENHRY and SYGVKD. CDR3 amino acids: CAIRSGRTGDTQYF. The DNA of the CDR3 is TGTGCCATCCGGAGCGGGAGGACCGGAGATACGCAGTATTTT.

The CDR3 here is CASSTTGGRTTYEQYF. In DNA, the CDR3 is TGTGCCAGCAGCACCACAGGGGGCCGTACTACCTACGAGCAGTACTTC. The chain carries TRBV7-3 and TRBJ2-7, with 9 bases aligning to TRBD1. The CDR3 is made up of 16 amino acids. Losses at the gene ends were 5 bases for V and 2 bases for J; bases not matched to a gene: 10. The germline CDR1 and CDR2 sequences are SGHTA and FQGTGA.

This chain uses TRBV19 with TRBJ1-2; a possible D gene is TRBD1 (6 bases). Trimming pared 9 bases from V and 2 bases from J, leaving 16 bases between. CDR1 is LNHDA, CDR2 SQIVND, per germline (reference sequence). This CDR3 spans 14 amino acids. CDR3 sequence reads: CASTGAQGNYGYTF. The CDR3 DNA reads as TGTGCCAGCACGGGGGCCCAGGGAAACTATGGCTACACCTTC.

With respect to this clone: Within the sample, other DNA sequences also encode this same CDR3. The J gene is TRBJ2-3, the V gene TRBV29-1; possibly TRBD1 for D (5 bases). CDR3 length: 13 amino acids. The V end was cut by 1 base, the J end by 4 bases, with 9 bases between. Germline V gene data show CDR1 as SQVTM and CDR2 as ANQGSEA. The DNA of the CDR3 is TGCAGCGTTGAAGGGGGCTCCTCAGATACGCAGTATTTT. Translation: CSVEGGSSDTQYF.

The chain uses TRBV7-8 and TRBJ2-7; D call uncertain. The V gene's germline CDR1 is SGHVS and CDR2 FQNEAQ. The CDR3 runs to 13 residues. V lost 6 bases and J lost 2, with 11 bases in between. The CDR3 DNA reads TGTGCCAGCAGTGAATGGAGAACCTACGAGCAGTACTTC. It translates to CASSEWRTYEQYF.

In its sample, this clone was seen a few times. The V gene is TRBV18, the J gene TRBJ2-3; a possible D gene is TRBD2 (6 bases). This CDR3 comprises 15 residues. V dropped 3 bases and J dropped 2 bases, with 12 bases sitting between them. The germline V gene has CDR1 KGHSH and CDR2 LQKENI. The CDR3: CASSPSGDLTDTQYF. DNA of the CDR3: TGTGCCAGCTCACCGTCGGGGGATCTCACAGATACGCAGTATTTT.

The V and J genes are TRBV23-1 and TRBJ2-5, with D unclear. TRBV23-1 qualifies as an ORF whose function is uncertain. Trimming left V 4 bases short and J 3 bases short, with 6 bases between. There are 12 residues in the CDR3. CDR3 sequence reads: CASSLSKETQYF. The CDR3 DNA is TGCGCCAGCAGTCTGTCAAAAGAGACCCAGTACTTC.

V and J are TRBV6-6 and TRBJ1-6; D uncertain. The CDR3 is made up of 14 amino acids. CDR1 and CDR2 (germline): MNHNY, SVGAGI (reference sequence). The V end lost 7 bases, the J end lost 4 bases, and 11 bases lay between the germline ends. The CDR3 region is CASIPGIYNSPLHF. DNA for the CDR3: TGTGCCAGCATCCCCGGGATATATAATTCACCCCTCCACTTT.

V gene TRBV9 combines with J gene TRBJ1-5, with no clear D. The CDR3 contains 13 residues. Germline V CDR1 and CDR2: SGDLS, YYNGEE. With 0 bases removed from V and 9 bases from J, the gap between germline ends came to 10 bases. The chain's CDR3 is CASSVELDAPQHF. CDR3 nucleotide sequence: TGTGCCAGCAGCGTAGAGCTTGATGCGCCCCAGCATTTT.

The chain combines TRBV7-9 with TRBJ2-3, with 11 bases identical to TRBD2. The CDR3 contains 15 residues. The V gene end was trimmed by 3 bases and the J gene end by 8 bases; junction bases not matched to a gene: 7. CDR1 and CDR2 (germline): SEHNR, FQNEAQ (reference sequence). CDR3: CASSFLAGGLITQYF. CDR3 DNA: TGTGCCAGCAGCTTTCTAGCGGGAGGACTAATTACGCAGTATTTT. Full variable domain (missing parts from reference TRBV7-9 and TRBJ2-3): DTGVSQNPRHKITKRGQNVTFRCDPISEHNRLYWYRQTLGQGPEFLTYFQNEAQLEKSRLLSDRFSAERPKGSFSTLEIQRTEQGDSAMYLCASSFLAGGLITQYFGPGTRLTVL.

The V and J genes are TRBV11-2 and TRBJ1-4; no clear D gene. Trimming stripped 4 bases from V and 14 bases from J, with 17 bases between. The CDR3 contains 13 residues. Germline V CDR1 and CDR2: SGHAT, FQNNGV. The CDR3 coding sequence is TGTGCCAGCAGCTCTATGAGGAGGAGGAGGCTGTTTTTT. Protein product: CASSSMRRRRLFF.

The J gene is TRBJ2-3, the V gene TRBV5-1; the D is unclear. V was clipped by 2 bases and J by 3 bases, with 10 bases between them. The V gene's germline CDR1 is SGHRS and CDR2 YFSETQ. This CDR3 spans 14 amino acids. The CDR3 spells CASSFGQETDTQYF. The DNA for the CDR3 is TGCGCCAGCAGCTTTGGGCAAGAGACAGATACGCAGTATTTT.

V gene TRBV7-3 combines with J gene TRBJ2-1, with a weak D call TRBD1 (6 bases). The CDR3 contains 13 residues. V was trimmed by 7 bases and J by 6 bases, leaving 13 bases between them. Germline loops: CDR1 SGHTA, CDR2 FQGTGA. CDR3 in amino acids: CASTAGVGNEQFF. The CDR3, as DNA: TGTGCCAGCACGGCAGGGGTCGGCAATGAGCAGTTCTTC.

V is TRBV18 and J is TRBJ2-7; 9 bases map to TRBD2. V lost 6 bases, J lost 0 bases, and 6 bases stayed unmatched. From germline, CDR1 is KGHSH and CDR2 LQKENI. The CDR3 covers 15 residues. The CDR3 DNA reads as TGTGCCAGCTCGTCGCTAGCGGGATTCTCCTACGAGCAGTACTTC. It translates to CASSSLAGFSYEQYF.

The V and J genes are TRBV5-8 and TRBJ1-5; 7 bases match TRBD1. This CDR3 spans 15 amino acids. V shed 6 bases and J 7 bases; nucleotides not matched to a gene: 13. CDR1 and CDR2 from the germline V gene are SGHTS and YDEGEE. CDR3 in amino acids: CASTLGGTRGQPQHF. CDR3 nucleotide sequence: TGTGCCAGCACCCTGGGTGGGACCAGGGGGCAGCCCCAGCATTTT. The whole variable domain, remainder taken from reference TRBV5-8 and TRBJ1-5, is EAGVTQSPTHLIKTRGQQATLRCSPISGHTSVYWYQQALGLGLQFLLWYDEGEERNRGNFPPRFSGRQFPNYSSELNVNALELEDSALYLCASTLGGTRGQPQHFGDGTRLSIL.

The chain is built from TRBV1 and TRBJ2-1; the table names TRBD2, a call not compared with the DNA. TRBV1 is marked as a pseudogene. The CDR3 is 15 amino acids. The CDR3 protein is CTSSPLADLYNEQFF. As DNA, the CDR3 is TGCACCAGCAGCCCACTAGCGGACCTATACAATGAGCAGTTCTTC.

V is TRBV7-3 and J is TRBJ2-1, with D uncertain. Germline V CDR1 and CDR2: SGHTA, FQGTGA. V was shortened by 1 base and J by 6 bases, with 7 bases between the two germline ends. The CDR3 is made up of 13 amino acids. CDR3 sequence (DNA): TGTGCCAGCAGCTTAAACGTTCCCAATGAGCAGTTCTTC. This gives the protein CASSLNVPNEQFF.

The rearrangement uses TRBV28 and TRBJ2-5; 7 bases map to TRBD1. The CDR3 contains 14 residues. CDR1 and CDR2 (germline): MDHEN, SYDVKM. V shed 5 bases and J 5 bases; nucleotides not matched to a gene: 8. CDR3 loop: CASSPGQPPETQYF. DNA for the CDR3: TGTGCCAGCAGTCCGGGACAGCCGCCTGAGACCCAGTACTTC.

The chain combines TRBV5-3 with TRBJ2-7, with a possible D match to TRBD2 (5 bases). TRBV5-3 is known as an ORF, though its function is uncertain. Trimming took 6 bases from V and 5 from J, leaving 9 bases between them. The CDR3 has 11 amino acids. CDR3 coding DNA: TGTGCCAGAATTGCGAGGGACGAGCAGTACTTC. Amino acids: CARIARDEQYF.